This T cell receptor beta chain was identified in a study of cytomegalovirus exposure and HLA in healthy donors. Findings of the study overall: Another analysis was done later, and it associated around 15,000 TCR beta sequences with HLA alleles at 0.05 false discovery rate.

The primer mix had 60 Vbeta and 13 Jbeta primers. TCRdb keeps only in-frame clones here, not all; method: immunoSEQ multiplex PCR. The sample holds around 180,000 clones, around 81% seen once. The CDR3 has 15 amino acids. Germline loops: CDR1 SGHNT, CDR2 YYREEE (reference sequence). Concerning this clone itself: Its cognate antigen is unknown. Relative to the germline gene, one junction end is altered; a read error may explain this.

This sequence joins TRBV5-4 and TRBJ2-2, with TRBD2 matching 10 bases. The clonotype comes from a woman in her late teens or twenties in good health and CMV-seropositive. Sequencing was done on a sample of PBMCs. The CDR3 spells CTSSYGTSETGELFF. Here the CDR3 DNA reads TGTACCAGCAGCTACGGGACTAGCGAGACCGGGGAGCTGTTTTTT.